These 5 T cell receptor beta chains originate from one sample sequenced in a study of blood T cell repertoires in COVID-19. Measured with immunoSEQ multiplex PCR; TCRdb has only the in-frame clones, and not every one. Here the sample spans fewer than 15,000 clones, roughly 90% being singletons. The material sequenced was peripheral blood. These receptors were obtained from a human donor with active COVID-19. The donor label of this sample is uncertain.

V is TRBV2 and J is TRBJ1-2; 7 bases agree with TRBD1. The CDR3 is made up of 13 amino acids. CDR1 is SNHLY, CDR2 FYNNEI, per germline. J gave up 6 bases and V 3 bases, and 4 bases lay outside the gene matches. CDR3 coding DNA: TGTGCCAGCAGTGAGACAGGGCAGGATGGCTACACCTTC. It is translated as CASSETGQDGYTF.

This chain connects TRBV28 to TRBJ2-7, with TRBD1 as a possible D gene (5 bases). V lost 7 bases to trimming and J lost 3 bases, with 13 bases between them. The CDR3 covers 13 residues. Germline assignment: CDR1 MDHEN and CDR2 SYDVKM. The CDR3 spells CASKAGPFYEQYF. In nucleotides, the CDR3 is TGTGCCAGCAAGGCAGGGCCCTTCTACGAGCAGTACTTC.

The CDR3, as DNA: TGTGCCAGCAGCGTAGGCAACGGGGGGGGTCAAGAGACCCAGTACTTC. Its protein product is CASSVGNGGGQETQYF. This chain links TRBV9 with TRBJ2-5; 8 nucleotides align to TRBD2. Trimming took 0 bases from V and 2 from J; bases not matched to a gene: 6. The CDR3 loop spans 16 amino acids. Looked up from germline, CDR1 is SGDLS and CDR2 is YYNGEE.

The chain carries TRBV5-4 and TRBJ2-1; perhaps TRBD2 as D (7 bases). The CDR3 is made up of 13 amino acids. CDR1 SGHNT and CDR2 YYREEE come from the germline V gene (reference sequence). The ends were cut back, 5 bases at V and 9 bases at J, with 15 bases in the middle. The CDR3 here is CASRLNGGAEQFF. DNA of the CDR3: TGTGCCAGCAGACTAAATGGGGGGGCTGAGCAGTTCTTC.

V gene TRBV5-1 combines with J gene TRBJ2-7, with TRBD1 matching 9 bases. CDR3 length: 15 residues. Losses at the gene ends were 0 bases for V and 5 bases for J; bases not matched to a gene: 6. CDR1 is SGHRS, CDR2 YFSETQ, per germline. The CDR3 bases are TGCGCCAGCAGCTTGGTCGGACAGGGGTATGACGAGCAGTACTTC. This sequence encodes CASSLVGQGYDEQYF.